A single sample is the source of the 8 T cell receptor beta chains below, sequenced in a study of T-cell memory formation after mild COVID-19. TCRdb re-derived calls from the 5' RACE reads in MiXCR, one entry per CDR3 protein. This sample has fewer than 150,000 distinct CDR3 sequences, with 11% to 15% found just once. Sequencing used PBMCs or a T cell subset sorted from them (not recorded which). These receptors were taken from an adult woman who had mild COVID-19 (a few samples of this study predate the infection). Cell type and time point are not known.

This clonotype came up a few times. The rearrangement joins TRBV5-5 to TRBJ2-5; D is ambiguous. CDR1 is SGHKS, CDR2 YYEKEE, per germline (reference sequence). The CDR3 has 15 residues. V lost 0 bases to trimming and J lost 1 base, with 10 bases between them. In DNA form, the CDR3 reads TGTGCCAGCAGCTTGGCTGGGTGGACCCAAGAGACCCAGTACTTC. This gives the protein CASSLAGWTQETQYF.

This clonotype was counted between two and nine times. CDR3 region: CASSLASGHNEQFF. In nucleotides, the CDR3 is TGTGCCAGCAGTTTAGCGTCGGGCCACAATGAGCAGTTCTTC. The gene calls are TRBV12-3 or TRBV12-4 and TRBJ2-1, with D unclear. CDR3 size: 14 residues. Trimming pared 0 bases from V and 5 bases from J, leaving 8 bases between.

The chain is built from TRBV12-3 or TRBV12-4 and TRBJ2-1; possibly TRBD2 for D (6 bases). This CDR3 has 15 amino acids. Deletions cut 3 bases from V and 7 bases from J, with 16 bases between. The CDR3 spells CASSFGTRRANEQFF. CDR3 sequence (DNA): TGTGCCAGCAGTTTTGGGACTCGCCGGGCTAATGAGCAGTTCTTC.

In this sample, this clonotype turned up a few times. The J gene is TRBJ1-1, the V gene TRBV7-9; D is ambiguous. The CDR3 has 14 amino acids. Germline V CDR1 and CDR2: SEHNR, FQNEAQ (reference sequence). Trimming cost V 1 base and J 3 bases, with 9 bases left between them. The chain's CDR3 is CASSLVVGHTEAFF. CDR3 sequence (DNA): TGTGCCAGCAGCTTAGTGGTAGGTCACACTGAAGCTTTCTTT.

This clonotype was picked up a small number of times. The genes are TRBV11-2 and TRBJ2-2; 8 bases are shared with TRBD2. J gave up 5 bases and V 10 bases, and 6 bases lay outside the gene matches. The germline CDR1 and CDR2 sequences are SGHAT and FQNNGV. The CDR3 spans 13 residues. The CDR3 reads CAKRGGGTGELFF. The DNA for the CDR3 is TGTGCCAAGCGCGGCGGGGGGACCGGGGAGCTGTTTTTT.

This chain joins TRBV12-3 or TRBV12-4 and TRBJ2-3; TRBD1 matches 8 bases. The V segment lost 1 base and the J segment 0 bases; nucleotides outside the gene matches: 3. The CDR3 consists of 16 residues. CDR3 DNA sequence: TGTGCCAGCAGTTTAGTTCGACAGGGGAGCACAGATACGCAGTATTTT. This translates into CASSLVRQGSTDTQYF.

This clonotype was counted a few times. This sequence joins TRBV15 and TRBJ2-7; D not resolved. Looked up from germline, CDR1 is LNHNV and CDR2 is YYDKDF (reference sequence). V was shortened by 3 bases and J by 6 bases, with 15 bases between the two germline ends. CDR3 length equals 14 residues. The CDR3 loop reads CATSSPYKLSEQYF. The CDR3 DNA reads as TGTGCCACCAGCAGCCCTTATAAGCTCTCCGAGCAGTACTTC.

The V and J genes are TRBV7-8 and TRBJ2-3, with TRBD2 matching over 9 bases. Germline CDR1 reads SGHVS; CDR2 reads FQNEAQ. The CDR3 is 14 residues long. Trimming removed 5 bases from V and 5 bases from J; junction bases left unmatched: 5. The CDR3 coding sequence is TGTGCCAGCAGCAGCGGGGGGAGTTTAGATACGCAGTATTTT. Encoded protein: CASSSGGSLDTQYF.